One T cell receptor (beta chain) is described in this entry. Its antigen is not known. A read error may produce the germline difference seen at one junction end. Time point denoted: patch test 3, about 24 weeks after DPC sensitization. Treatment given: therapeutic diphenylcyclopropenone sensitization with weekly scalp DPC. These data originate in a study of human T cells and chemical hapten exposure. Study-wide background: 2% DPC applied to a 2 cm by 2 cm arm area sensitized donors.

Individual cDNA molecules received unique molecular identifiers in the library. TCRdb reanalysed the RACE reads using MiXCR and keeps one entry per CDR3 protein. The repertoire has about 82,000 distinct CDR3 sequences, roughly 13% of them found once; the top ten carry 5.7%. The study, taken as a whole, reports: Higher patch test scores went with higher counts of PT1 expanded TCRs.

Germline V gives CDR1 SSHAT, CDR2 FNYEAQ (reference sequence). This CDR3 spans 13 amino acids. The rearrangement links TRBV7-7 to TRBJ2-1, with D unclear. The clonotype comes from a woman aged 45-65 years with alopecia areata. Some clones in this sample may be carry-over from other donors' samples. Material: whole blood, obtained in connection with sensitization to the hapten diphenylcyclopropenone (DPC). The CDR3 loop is CASSDGVYNEQFF. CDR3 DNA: TGTGCTAGCAGCGATGGCGTGTACAATGAGCAGTTCTTC. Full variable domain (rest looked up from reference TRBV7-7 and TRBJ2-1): GAGVSQSPRYKVTKRGQDVTLRCDPISSHATLYWYQQALGQGPEFLTYFNYEAQPDKSGLPSDRFSAERPEGSISTLTIQRTEQRDSAMYRCASSDGVYNEQFFGPGTRLTVL.